These 17 T cell receptor beta chains were sequenced from one sample in a study of blood T cell repertoires in COVID-19. Repertoires were generated with immunoSEQ multiplex PCR, while TCRdb's copy carries only in-frame clones and drops some. The table includes almost 80,000 clones, 80% to 95% detected once. The source material was peripheral blood. These receptors originate from a woman aged 80 or older with acute or convalescent COVID-19.

The gene calls are TRBV6-5 and TRBJ1-2, with D hard to call. V lost 5 bases to trimming and J lost 7 bases, with 17 bases between them. The CDR3 has 14 residues. In germline, CDR1 is MNHEY, CDR2 SVGAGI. Here the CDR3 reads CASSPTVTPGGYTF. CDR3 nucleotide sequence: TGTGCCAGCAGTCCTACTGTTACACCGGGTGGCTACACCTTC.

The chain joins TRBV2 to TRBJ2-2, with TRBD1 matching over 11 bases. Germline-derived CDR1 and CDR2 are SNHLY and FYNNEI. V was clipped by 1 base and J by 7 bases; unmatched bases: 2. The CDR3 consists of 15 residues. This chain's CDR3 is CASSEGTGGYGELFF. The CDR3 nucleotides read TGTGCCAGCAGTGAAGGGACAGGGGGCTACGGGGAGCTGTTTTTT.

The J gene is TRBJ1-1, the V gene TRBV19; D remains ambiguous. The CDR3 has 14 residues. From germline, CDR1 is LNHDA and CDR2 SQIVND (reference sequence). V was trimmed by 5 bases and J by 1 base, leaving 11 bases between them. CDR3 sequence (DNA): TGTGCCAGTAGTCCAGAACGGGGGAACACTGAAGCTTTCTTT. The encoded protein is CASSPERGNTEAFF.

J is TRBJ1-3 and V is TRBV5-1, with D perhaps matching TRBD1 (5 bases). The CDR3 runs 14 residues. Germline V CDR1 and CDR2: SGHRS, YFSETQ. Trimming cost V 4 bases and J 6 bases, with 14 bases left between them. CDR3 nucleotide sequence: TGCGCCAGCAGCCCCTCCACCAGGGAAAACACCATATATTTT. Translation gives CASSPSTRENTIYF.

This chain links TRBV27 with TRBJ1-1; D remains unclear. The CDR3 totals 14 residues. V was trimmed by 1 base and J by 8 bases, leaving 14 bases between them. In germline, CDR1 is MNHEY, CDR2 SMNVEV (reference sequence). The CDR3 sequence: CASSLFRQSGEAFF. In nucleotides, the CDR3 is TGTGCCAGCAGTTTATTTCGGCAGAGCGGGGAAGCTTTCTTT.

The chain joins TRBV5-1 to TRBJ2-3, with a possible D match to TRBD2 (7 bases). Germline V gene lookup returns CDR1 SGHRS and CDR2 YFSETQ. Trimming took 4 bases from V and 2 from J, leaving 20 bases between them. The CDR3 consists of 17 residues. CDR3 protein: CASSPLLAGAHTDTQYF. The CDR3 nucleotides are TGCGCCAGCAGCCCATTACTGGCGGGGGCCCACACAGATACGCAGTATTTT.

This clone appeared a single time. Written as DNA, the CDR3 is TGTGCCAGCAGCCAAGTAACCAGGAGGGACACTGAAGCTTTCTTT. Translation gives CASSQVTRRDTEAFF. The gene calls are TRBV3-1 (or the pseudogene TRBV3-2) and TRBJ1-1; D is undetermined. Germline V gives CDR1 LGHDT, CDR2 YNNKEL (reference sequence). This CDR3 is 15 amino acids long. Trimming left V 1 base short and J 3 bases short, with 12 bases between.

The rearrangement links TRBV5-6 to TRBJ2-1; unclear D gene. The V gene's germline CDR1 is SGHDT and CDR2 YYEEEE. The V gene lost 1 base and the J gene lost 8 bases, with 10 bases spanning the gap. The CDR3 runs to 13 residues. The CDR3 loop is CASSLYIGDEQFF. In DNA form, the CDR3 reads TGTGCCAGCAGCTTGTACATTGGAGATGAGCAGTTCTTC.

V gene TRBV4-2 combines with J gene TRBJ1-4; no clear D gene. Germline CDR1 is LGHNA and CDR2 is YNFKEQ. The CDR3 spans 15 residues. Trimming left V 6 bases short and J 0 bases short, with 11 bases between. The CDR3 here is CASSQQRSTNEKLFF. CDR3 DNA: TGTGCCAGCAGTCAACAGCGCTCAACTAATGAAAAACTGTTTTTT.

The genes are TRBV28 and TRBJ1-4, with D maybe TRBD1 (6 bases). Germline-derived CDR1 and CDR2 are MDHEN and SYDVKM. The length of the CDR3 is 15 residues. The V gene lost 8 bases and the J gene lost 5 bases, with 18 bases spanning the gap. The CDR3 reads CASGQAGGRNEKLFF. CDR3 sequence (DNA): TGTGCCAGCGGGCAGGCGGGGGGGCGGAATGAAAAACTGTTTTTT.

The rearrangement joins TRBV5-1 to TRBJ1-2; 10 bases match TRBD1. V dropped 4 bases and J dropped 6; count of bases not matched to a gene: 27. The germline gives CDR1 SGHRS, CDR2 YFSETQ. The CDR3 is 21 residues long. Here the CDR3 DNA reads TGCGCCAGCAGCACCCGGGACAGGGGTCCTATGACAGGGGGCGCCGTTAATGGCTACACCTTC. It encodes CASSTRDRGPMTGGAVNGYTF.

The chain uses TRBV7-6 and TRBJ1-3; perhaps TRBD1 as D (6 bases). CDR1 and CDR2 from the germline V gene are SGHVS and FNYEAQ. This CDR3 comprises 16 residues. The V end lost 0 bases, the J end lost 7 bases, and 16 bases lay between the germline ends. DNA of the CDR3: TGTGCCAGCAGCTTAGCCACAGGGTTAATCGCGAACACCATATATTTT. Encoded protein: CASSLATGLIANTIYF.

This chain connects TRBV18 to TRBJ1-1, with 8 bases aligning to TRBD1. The length of the CDR3 is 12 residues. V shed 3 bases and J 7 bases; nucleotides not matched to a gene: 1. The germline CDR1 and CDR2 sequences are KGHSH and LQKENI. CDR3 DNA: TGTGCCAGCTCACCGGGACAGGTTGAAGCTTTCTTT. This sequence encodes CASSPGQVEAFF.

The chain has TRBV6-1 and TRBJ2-6, with D possibly TRBD1 on 6 matching bases. The CDR3 contains 18 residues. The germline V and J ends were trimmed by 0 bases and 0 bases, with 12 bases remaining between them. CDR1 MNHNS and CDR2 SASEGT come from the germline V gene. CDR3 region: CASSEAGGGSSGANVLTF. The CDR3, as DNA: TGTGCCAGCAGTGAAGCAGGTGGGGGCAGCTCTGGGGCCAACGTCCTGACTTTC.

This sequence joins TRBV5-1 and TRBJ2-7, with TRBD1 identical over 7 bases. Per the germline V gene, CDR1 is SGHRS and CDR2 is YFSETQ. After removal of 4 bases from V and 2 bases from J, the junction contained 9 bases not matched to a gene. The CDR3 runs to 15 residues. CDR3 protein: CASSLQGDHAYEQYF. CDR3 bases: TGCGCCAGCAGCCTCCAGGGGGACCACGCCTACGAGCAGTACTTC.

Only one count was recorded for this clone. The genes are TRBV5-1 and TRBJ2-1; 8 bases are shared with TRBD2. The CDR3 sequence is 15 residues long. With V trimmed by 4 bases and J by 4 bases, 7 bases remained unmatched. Germline V gene sequence: CDR1 SGHRS, CDR2 YFSETQ. Written as DNA, the CDR3 is TGCGCCAGCAGCCTCGATAGCGGGGCATACAATGAGCAGTTCTTC. This codes for CASSLDSGAYNEQFF.

V usage is TRBV4-3 and J usage is TRBJ1-2; 7 nucleotides agree with TRBD1. Germline-derived CDR1 and CDR2 are LGHNA and YSLEER. This CDR3 spans 14 amino acids. With V trimmed by 1 base and J by 4 bases, 3 bases remained unmatched. CDR3 in amino acids: CASSQAWDSYGYTF. The DNA for the CDR3 is TGCGCCAGCAGCCAAGCATGGGACAGCTATGGCTACACCTTC.